Each of the 27 T cell receptor beta chains below was sequenced from the same sample in a study of T cell clonality in common variable immunodeficiency. General study points: Reportedly, TCR beta sequences from common variable immunodeficiency showed fewer deletions and N-nucleotide insertions.

Profiled with immunoSEQ multiplex PCR; TCRdb holds only in-frame clones, not every one. Recorded here are around 15,000 clones; the top ten clones represent approximately 4.4%. These receptors' targets are unknown. Sequencing was carried out using peripheral blood mononuclear cells. Receptors originate from a human donor with common variable immunodeficiency.

A remark on this clone: The sequence runs out 3 residues before the end of the CDR3; the remainder is reconstructed from the germline J gene. The V and J genes are TRBV19 and TRBJ1-4; D is unclear. Per germline, CDR1 LNHDA and CDR2 SQIVND (reference sequence). This CDR3 spans 11 amino acids. V lost 7 bases and J 4 bases, leaving 4 bases between the germline ends. The part of the CDR3 DNA that was read is TGTGCCAGTAATTATAATGAAAAA. Amino acids: CASNYNEK. The entire CDR3 protein is CASNYNEKLFF.

Note on this clone: The read finishes 3 residues shy of the CDR3 end, and the germline J gene is used to complete it. V gene TRBV2 combines with J gene TRBJ2-3, with 9 bases fitting TRBD1. V lost 6 bases and J lost 6; bases outside the gene matches: 13. CDR3 length: 16 residues. Germline assignment: CDR1 SNHLY and CDR2 FYNNEI. CDR3 DNA (partial): TGTGCCAGCAGCGTTTACGGGACAGGGAACCCGGATACG. Translating it yields CASSVYGTGNPDT. The entire CDR3 sequence reads CASSVYGTGNPDTQYF.

Concerning this clone itself: The CDR3 end is not reached by the read, which stops 3 residues before it; the germline J gene fills it in. V gene TRBV18 combines with J gene TRBJ2-5, with D uncertain. The CDR3 runs to 16 residues. The V end was cut by 2 bases, the J end by 4 bases, with 17 bases between. From germline, CDR1 is KGHSH and CDR2 LQKENI. This CDR3 reads CASSPSLPPTSETQYF. The covered CDR3 bases are TGTGCCAGCTCACCATCTCTCCCACCGACTTCAGAGACC.

Note on this clone: Coverage ceases 3 residues before the CDR3 finishes, and the germline J gene fills in the end. The chain uses TRBV18 and TRBJ2-3, with 12 bases lining up with TRBD2. V dropped 3 bases and J dropped 5; count of bases not matched to a gene: 6. The CDR3 length is 16 residues. CDR1 and CDR2 from the germline V gene are KGHSH and LQKENI. Partial CDR3 DNA: TGTGCCAGCTCACCCCCGACTAGCGGGAGTGGAGATACG. It codes for CASSPPTSGSGDT. The CDR3 in full is CASSPPTSGSGDTQYF. Looking up the rest from reference TRBV18 and TRBJ2-3 gives the full variable domain: NAGVMQNPRHLVRRRGQEARLRCSPMKGHSHVYWYRQLPEEGLKFMVYLQKENIIDESGMPKERFSAEFPKEGPSILRIQQVVRGDSAAYFCASSPPTSGSGDTQYFGPGTRLTVL.

For this clone: The read terminates 3 residues before the CDR3 end, so the remaining end is supplied by the germline J gene. The chain has TRBV18 and TRBJ2-7, with TRBD1 matching 9 bases. The CDR3 has 15 amino acids. CDR1 and CDR2 from the germline V gene are KGHSH and LQKENI. With V trimmed by 3 bases and J by 2 bases, 5 bases remained unmatched. The DNA read from the CDR3 is TGTGCCAGCTCACCGCCGGGACAGGGTGCCTACGAG. This encodes CASSPPGQGAYE. In full, the CDR3 is CASSPPGQGAYEQYF.

A note on this clone: The read finishes 3 residues shy of the CDR3 end, and the germline J gene is used to complete it. V is TRBV7-2 and J is TRBJ1-5; TRBD1 agrees at 7 bases. V lost 4 bases, J lost 2 bases, and 5 bases stayed unmatched. Germline assignment: CDR1 SGHTA and CDR2 FQGNSA. This CDR3 comprises 15 residues. CDR3 bases read: TGTGCCAGCAGCTACAGGGGAATAGGCAATCAGCCC. It encodes CASSYRGIGNQP. The whole CDR3 protein is CASSYRGIGNQPQHF.

For this clone: The read terminates 3 residues ahead of where the CDR3 ends, so the germline J gene completes it. This chain joins TRBV11-2 and TRBJ2-2, with D maybe TRBD1 (5 bases). The CDR3 consists of 13 residues. Per germline, CDR1 SGHAT and CDR2 FQNNGV. Trimming took 5 bases from V and 5 from J, leaving 9 bases between them. The CDR3 bases that were read are TGTGCCAGCAGCCAAGGGGTGACCGGGGAG. As protein: CASSQGVTGE. The entire CDR3 protein is CASSQGVTGELFF.

In regard to this clone: The missing CDR3 end, 3 residues past where the read stops, is filled in from the germline J gene. The gene calls are TRBV6-2 or TRBV6-3 and TRBJ2-2; 8 nucleotides agree with TRBD1. The V gene end was trimmed by 2 bases and the J gene end by 4 bases; junction bases not matched to a gene: 6. The CDR3 runs to 16 residues. Germline CDR1 is MNHEY and CDR2 is SVGEGT. CDR3 amino acids: CASSYRQGFPTGELFF. The sequenced part of the CDR3 DNA is TGTGCCAGCAGTTACCGACAGGGGTTCCCCACCGGGGAG.

Note on this clone: The CDR3 end lies 3 residues beyond the end of the read and is filled in from the germline J gene. This chain links TRBV20-1 with TRBJ1-6; TRBD1 matches at 8 bases. The V and J ends lost 6 bases and 7 bases, in that order; junction bases with no gene match: 8. Looked up from germline, CDR1 is DFQATT and CDR2 is SNEGSKA (reference sequence). The CDR3 has 14 residues. This CDR3 is CSAKQGGLNSPLHF. Incomplete CDR3 DNA: TGCAGTGCCAAACAGGGGGGCCTGAATTCACCC.

The DNA read from the CDR3 is TGTGCCAGCAGCTCCATACAGGGGACTGAA. As protein: CASSSIQGTE. The full CDR3 reads CASSSIQGTEAFF. The chain carries TRBV7-9 and TRBJ1-1, with 7 bases identical to TRBD1. The read stops 3 residues short of the end of the CDR3; the missing end is completed from the germline J gene. V shed 4 bases, J shed 5 bases, and the junction held 4 bases outside the gene matches. The CDR3 is 13 residues long. Germline lookup yields CDR1 SEHNR and CDR2 FQNEAQ (reference sequence).

The CDR3 protein is CAWSGTGVEQFF. CDR3 DNA, as far as it was read: TGTGCCTGGAGTGGGACAGGGGTTGAG. The V and J genes are TRBV30 and TRBJ2-1; 9 bases fit TRBD1. Read data end 3 residues before the CDR3 end; the end is taken from the germline J gene. V gave up 1 base and J gave up 9 bases; unmatched junction bases: 1. The CDR3 runs 12 residues. Germline V lookup: CDR1 GTSNPN, CDR2 SVGIG (reference sequence).

Of note for this clone: The read halts 3 residues ahead of the CDR3 end, with the missing end drawn from the germline J gene. The chain has TRBV13 and TRBJ2-1; 14 bases match TRBD2. The germline gives CDR1 PRHDT, CDR2 FYEKMQ (reference sequence). J was trimmed by 9 bases and V by 4 bases; bases with no gene match: 23. The CDR3 runs 21 residues. CDR3 sequence: CASSSNLPQEGLAGVTAEQFF. The part of the CDR3 DNA that was read is TGTGCCAGCAGCTCCAACTTACCACAGGAGGGACTAGCGGGAGTTACCGCTGAG.

Regarding this clone: The observed sequence ends 3 residues before the CDR3 terminus, with the missing tail filled in from the germline J gene. The V call is TRBV19, the J call TRBJ1-1; D ambiguous. From germline, CDR1 is LNHDA and CDR2 SQIVND (reference sequence). Trimming removed 0 bases from V and 1 base from J, with 9 bases in between. There are 15 residues in the CDR3. CDR3: CASSIDAGSNTEAFF. The DNA read from the CDR3 is TGTGCCAGTAGTATAGACGCAGGTTCGAACACTGAA.

With respect to this clone: The read terminates 3 residues ahead of where the CDR3 ends, so the germline J gene completes it. This chain connects TRBV18 to TRBJ1-5, with 9 bases matching TRBD1. Germline CDR1 KGHSH, CDR2 LQKENI. V lost 6 bases, J lost 6 bases, and 12 bases stayed unmatched. The CDR3 has 16 amino acids. The part of the CDR3 DNA that was read is TGTGCCAGCTCGTCCTCCGGGACAGGGTCGGCTCAGCCC. It is translated as CASSSSGTGSAQP. The CDR3 reads in full as CASSSSGTGSAQPQHF.

In regard to this clone: The CDR3 end falls 3 residues outside the read, so it is completed with the germline J gene. The chain has TRBV7-2 and TRBJ2-7; the match to TRBD1 covers 8 bases. The CDR3 has 14 residues. V trimming: 1 base; J trimming: 2 bases; junction bases outside the gene matches: 1. CDR1 SGHTA and CDR2 FQGNSA come from the germline V gene. CDR3 DNA, as far as it was read: TGTGCCAGCAGCTTAGTGGACAGGGCCTACGAG. Translation gives CASSLVDRAYE. The complete CDR3 protein is CASSLVDRAYEQYF. The whole variable domain, remainder taken from reference TRBV7-2 and TRBJ2-7, is GAGVSQSPSNKVTEKGKDVELRCDPISGHTALYWYRQSLGQGLEFLIYFQGNSAPDKSGLPSDRFSAERTGGSVSTLTIQRTQQEDSAVYLCASSLVDRAYEQYFGPGTRLTVT.

Remarks on this clone: The read ends 3 residues before the CDR3 terminus; that terminus is restored from the germline J gene. The chain has TRBV20-1 and TRBJ1-3, with D unclear. This CDR3 spans 12 amino acids. CDR1 and CDR2 from the germline V gene are DFQATT and SNEGSKA (reference sequence). The V end was cut by 6 bases, the J end by 4 bases, with 10 bases between. CDR3 in amino acids: CSAPGKGNTIYF. CDR3 DNA, as far as it was read: TGCAGTGCCCCCGGTAAAGGAAACACC.

A remark on this clone: The read finishes 3 residues shy of the CDR3 end, and the germline J gene is used to complete it. V gene TRBV19 combines with J gene TRBJ2-6; weak D call: TRBD1 (5 bases). V shed 3 bases and J shed 0 bases, with 9 bases lying between them. CDR3 size: 16 residues. Germline values: CDR1 LNHDA, CDR2 SQIVND (reference sequence). The CDR3 is CASSMTVSSGANVLTF. The covered CDR3 bases are TGTGCCAGTAGTATGACAGTTAGCTCTGGGGCCAACGTC.

With respect to this clone: The DNA ends 3 residues before the CDR3 does, and the rest of the CDR3 is filled in from the germline J gene. The V call is TRBV7-2, the J call TRBJ1-3, with 9 bases fitting TRBD1. Germline V gives CDR1 SGHTA, CDR2 FQGNSA. Losses at the gene ends were 4 bases for V and 4 bases for J; bases not matched to a gene: 5. The CDR3 covers 15 residues. CDR3 region: CASSSGQGLGNTIYF. The CDR3 bases that were read are TGTGCCAGCAGCTCGGGACAGGGCCTCGGAAACACC.

As regards this clone: The CDR3 end lies 3 residues beyond the end of the read and is filled in from the germline J gene. V is TRBV7-9 and J is TRBJ1-5; TRBD1 matches at 8 bases. CDR1 SEHNR and CDR2 FQNEAQ come from the germline V gene (reference sequence). Unmatched junction bases numbered 9, after V lost 5 bases and J lost 9 bases. CDR3 length equals 14 residues. CDR3 sequence reads: CASSPGQGPRPQHF. The covered CDR3 bases are TGTGCCAGCAGCCCAGGACAGGGCCCCCGGCCC.

In regard to this clone: The CDR3 end is not reached by the read, which stops 3 residues before it; the germline J gene fills it in. V usage is TRBV18 and J usage is TRBJ2-5; 7 nucleotides line up with TRBD1. Germline CDR1 is KGHSH and CDR2 is LQKENI. V was pared by 4 bases and J by 3 bases, with 5 bases of the junction left unmatched. The CDR3 has 14 amino acids. The CDR3 sequence is CASSLSGTEETQYF. Partial CDR3 DNA: TGTGCCAGCTCACTCTCCGGGACAGAAGAGACC.

This clone is medium-sized (0.01 to 0.1%) by frequency. The CDR3 end is not reached by the read, which stops 3 residues before it; the germline J gene fills it in. The chain carries TRBV10-3 and TRBJ1-2, with D possibly matching TRBD1 (5 bases). Germline V CDR1 and CDR2: ENHRY, SYGVKD. V lost 3 bases to trimming and J lost 0 bases, with 11 bases between them. The CDR3 is made up of 15 amino acids. CDR3 DNA, as far as it was read: TGTGCCATCAGTGACGGGAAGACAGCTAACTATGGC. Translation gives CAISDGKTANYG. The full CDR3 is CAISDGKTANYGYTF.

By frequency, this clone registers medium-sized. The read stops 3 residues short of the end of the CDR3; the missing end is completed from the germline J gene. The rearrangement joins TRBV29-1 to TRBJ2-1; TRBD2 is a possible D gene (7 bases). V was shortened by 6 bases and J by 5 bases, with 17 bases between the two germline ends. Germline V CDR1 and CDR2: SQVTM, ANQGSEA. The CDR3 covers 14 residues. The CDR3: CSVGGGDRNNEQFF. The sequenced CDR3 bases are TGCAGCGTGGGAGGGGGGGATAGGAACAATGAG.

On this clone: One end of the junction varies from germline; a read error may be responsible. The read gets to within 3 residues of the CDR3 end, and the germline J gene fills in the rest. This rearrangement joins TRBV7-9 to TRBJ1-4; no definite D call. CDR1 is SEHNR, CDR2 FQNEAQ, per germline (reference sequence). The CDR3 has 15 amino acids. The sequenced CDR3 bases are TGTGCCAGCAGCTTAGCGCGGGCGGATAATGAAAGA. Its protein is CASSLARADNER. The full CDR3 protein is CASSLARADNERLFF.

About this clone itself: The read terminates 3 residues before the CDR3 end, so the remaining end is supplied by the germline J gene. V gene TRBV20-1 combines with J gene TRBJ2-3; tentatively, D is TRBD2 (5 bases). This CDR3 spans 13 amino acids. The V gene lost 5 bases and the J gene lost 6 bases, with 15 bases spanning the gap. Germline assignment: CDR1 DFQATT and CDR2 SNEGSKA (reference sequence). The sequenced CDR3 bases are TGCAGTGCTCCCGGAGGCTCGCGGGATACG. Its protein is CSAPGGSRDT. In full, the CDR3 is CSAPGGSRDTQYF.

A remark on this clone: The missing CDR3 end, 3 residues past where the read stops, is filled in from the germline J gene. The genes are TRBV2 and TRBJ1-2; TRBD1 matches at 7 bases. CDR3 length: 13 residues. J gave up 3 bases and V 4 bases, and 2 bases lay outside the gene matches. In germline, CDR1 is SNHLY, CDR2 FYNNEI. CDR3 region: CASSGGTDYGYTF. CDR3 bases read: TGTGCCAGCAGTGGGGGGACAGACTATGGC. Filled out from reference TRBV2 and TRBJ1-2, the complete variable domain reads EPEVTQTPSHQVTQMGQEVILRCVPISNHLYFYWYRQILGQKVEFLVSFYNNEISEKSEIFDDQFSVERPDGSNFTLKIRSTKLEDSAMYFCASSGGTDYGYTFGSGTRLTVV.

The CDR3 loop is CAWSVGGSRRTQYF. Partial CDR3 DNA: TGTGCCTGGAGTGTCGGCGGTAGCCGGCGGACC. The chain employs TRBV30 and TRBJ2-5; D not resolved. Sequencing ends 3 residues short of the CDR3 end; the germline J gene provides the rest. Germline lookup yields CDR1 GTSNPN and CDR2 SVGIG (reference sequence). This CDR3 has 14 amino acids. Deletions cut 0 bases from V and 7 bases from J, with 15 bases between.

Comments on this clone: The read ends 3 residues before the CDR3 terminus; that terminus is restored from the germline J gene. The chain carries TRBV30 and TRBJ1-1; no reliable D call. The CDR3 extends over 15 amino acids. V was trimmed by 0 bases and J by 4 bases, leaving 15 bases between them. Germline CDR1 and CDR2: GTSNPN and SVGIG (reference sequence). The covered CDR3 bases are TGTGCCTGGAGTGTACTAGGGTCAACGGGCACTGAA. Amino acids: CAWSVLGSTGTE. The entire CDR3 protein reads CAWSVLGSTGTEAFF.